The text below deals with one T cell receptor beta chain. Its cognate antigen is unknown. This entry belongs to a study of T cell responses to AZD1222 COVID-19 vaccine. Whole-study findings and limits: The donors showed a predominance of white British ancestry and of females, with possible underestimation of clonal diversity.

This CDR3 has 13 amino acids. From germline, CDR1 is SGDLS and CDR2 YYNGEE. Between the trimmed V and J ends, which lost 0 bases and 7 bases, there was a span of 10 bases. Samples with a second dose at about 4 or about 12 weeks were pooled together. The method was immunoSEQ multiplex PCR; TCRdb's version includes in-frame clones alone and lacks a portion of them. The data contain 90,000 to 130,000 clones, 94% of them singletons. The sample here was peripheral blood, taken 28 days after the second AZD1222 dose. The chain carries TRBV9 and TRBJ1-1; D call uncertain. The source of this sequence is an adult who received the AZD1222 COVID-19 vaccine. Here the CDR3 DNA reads TGTGCCAGCAGCGTAGTTCACGGACTTGAAGCTTTCTTT. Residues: CASSVVHGLEAFF.